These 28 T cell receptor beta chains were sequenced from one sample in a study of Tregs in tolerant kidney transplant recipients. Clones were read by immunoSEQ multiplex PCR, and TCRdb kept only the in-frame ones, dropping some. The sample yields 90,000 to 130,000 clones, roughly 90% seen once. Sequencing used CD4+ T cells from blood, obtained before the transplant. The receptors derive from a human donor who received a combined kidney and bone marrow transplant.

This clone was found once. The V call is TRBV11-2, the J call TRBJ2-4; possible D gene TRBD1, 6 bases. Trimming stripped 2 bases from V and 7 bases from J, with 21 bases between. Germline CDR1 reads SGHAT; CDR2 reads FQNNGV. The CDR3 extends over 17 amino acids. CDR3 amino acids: CASSLFGKSLTGNIQYF. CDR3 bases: TGTGCCAGCAGCTTATTTGGCAAGTCACTAACAGGGAACATTCAGTACTTC.

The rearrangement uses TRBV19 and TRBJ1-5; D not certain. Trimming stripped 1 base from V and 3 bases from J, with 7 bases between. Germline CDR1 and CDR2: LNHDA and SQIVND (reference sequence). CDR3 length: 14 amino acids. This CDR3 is CASSIVGDNQPQHF. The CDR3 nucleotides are TGTGCCAGTAGTATAGTCGGGGACAATCAGCCCCAGCATTTT.

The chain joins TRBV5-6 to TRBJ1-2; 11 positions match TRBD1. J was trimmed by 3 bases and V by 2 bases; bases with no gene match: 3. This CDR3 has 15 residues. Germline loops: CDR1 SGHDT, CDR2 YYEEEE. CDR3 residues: CASSFRDRGYYGYTF. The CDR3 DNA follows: TGTGCCAGCAGCTTCCGGGACAGGGGGTACTATGGCTACACCTTC.

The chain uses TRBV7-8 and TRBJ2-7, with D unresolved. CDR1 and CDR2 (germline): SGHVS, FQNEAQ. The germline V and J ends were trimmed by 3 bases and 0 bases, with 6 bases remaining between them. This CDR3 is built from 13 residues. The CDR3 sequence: CASSFKSSYEQYF. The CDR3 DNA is TGTGCCAGCAGCTTTAAGAGCTCCTACGAGCAGTACTTC.

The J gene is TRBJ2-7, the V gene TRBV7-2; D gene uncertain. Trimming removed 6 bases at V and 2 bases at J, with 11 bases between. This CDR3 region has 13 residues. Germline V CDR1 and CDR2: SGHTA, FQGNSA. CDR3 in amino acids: CASSTYYAYEQYF. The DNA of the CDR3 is TGTGCCAGCAGTACCTATTATGCCTACGAGCAGTACTTC.

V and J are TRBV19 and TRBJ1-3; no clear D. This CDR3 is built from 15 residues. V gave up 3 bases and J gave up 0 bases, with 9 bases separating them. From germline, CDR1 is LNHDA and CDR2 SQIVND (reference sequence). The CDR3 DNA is TGTGCCAGTAGTATGTATCGGAGCTCTGGAAACACCATATATTTT. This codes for CASSMYRSSGNTIYF.

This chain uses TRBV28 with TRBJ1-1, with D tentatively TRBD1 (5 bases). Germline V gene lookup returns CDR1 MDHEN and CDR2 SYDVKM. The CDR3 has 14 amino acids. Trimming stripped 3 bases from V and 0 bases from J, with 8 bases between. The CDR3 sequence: CASSLGGMNTEAFF. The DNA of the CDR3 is TGTGCCAGCAGTTTGGGGGGGATGAACACTGAAGCTTTCTTT.

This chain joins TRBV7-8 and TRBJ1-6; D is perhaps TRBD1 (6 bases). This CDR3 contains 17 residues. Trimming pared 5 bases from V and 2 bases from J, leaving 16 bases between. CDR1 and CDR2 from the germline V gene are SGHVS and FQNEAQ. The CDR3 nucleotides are TGTGCCAGCAGCACAAGGGACAAGACGACCTATAATTCACCCCTCCACTTT. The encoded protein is CASSTRDKTTYNSPLHF.

In DNA, the CDR3 is TGTGCCAGTAGTGGCAGGTATGGGAGCAATCAGCCCCAGCATTTT. It yields the protein CASSGRYGSNQPQHF. The chain combines TRBV19 with TRBJ1-5; D uncertain. Trimming left V 5 bases short and J 1 base short, with 12 bases between. CDR1 is LNHDA, CDR2 SQIVND, per germline (reference sequence). The CDR3 covers 15 residues.

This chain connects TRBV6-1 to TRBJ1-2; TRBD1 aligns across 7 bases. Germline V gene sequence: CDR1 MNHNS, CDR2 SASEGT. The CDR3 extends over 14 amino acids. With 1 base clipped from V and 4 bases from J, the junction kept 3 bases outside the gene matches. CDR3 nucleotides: TGTGCCAGCAGTGAAGAGCCAGGGGGCTATGGCTACACCTTC. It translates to CASSEEPGGYGYTF.

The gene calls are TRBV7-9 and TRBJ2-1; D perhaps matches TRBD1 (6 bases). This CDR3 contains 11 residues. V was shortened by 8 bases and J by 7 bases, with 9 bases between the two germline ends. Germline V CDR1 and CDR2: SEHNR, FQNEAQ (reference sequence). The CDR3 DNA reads TGTGCCAGCCTCAGGGGAAATGAGCAGTTCTTC. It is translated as CASLRGNEQFF.

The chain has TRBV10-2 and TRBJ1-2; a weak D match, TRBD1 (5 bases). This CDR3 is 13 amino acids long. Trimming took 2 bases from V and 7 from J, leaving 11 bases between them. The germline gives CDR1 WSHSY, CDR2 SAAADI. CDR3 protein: CASSEPPGGGYTF. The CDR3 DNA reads TGCGCCAGCAGTGAGCCGCCGGGGGGTGGCTACACCTTC.

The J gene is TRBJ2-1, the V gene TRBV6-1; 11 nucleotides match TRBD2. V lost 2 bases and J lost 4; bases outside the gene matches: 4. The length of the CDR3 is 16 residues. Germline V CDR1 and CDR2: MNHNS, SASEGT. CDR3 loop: CASSEFGTSGYNEQFF. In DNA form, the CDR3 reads TGTGCCAGCAGTGAATTTGGGACTAGCGGTTACAATGAGCAGTTCTTC.

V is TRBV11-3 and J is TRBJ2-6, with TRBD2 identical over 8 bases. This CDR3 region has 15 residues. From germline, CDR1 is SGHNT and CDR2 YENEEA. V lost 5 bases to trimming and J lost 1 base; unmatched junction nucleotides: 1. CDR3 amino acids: CASSRGGSGANVLTF. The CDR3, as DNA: TGTGCCAGCAGCCGGGGGGGTTCTGGGGCCAACGTCCTGACTTTC. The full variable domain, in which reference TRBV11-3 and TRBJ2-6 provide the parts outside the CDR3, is EAGVVQSPRYKIIEKKQPVAFWCNPISGHNTLYWYLQNLGQGPELLIRYENEEAVDDSQLPKDRFSAERLKGVDSTLKIQPAELGDSAVYLCASSRGGSGANVLTFGAGSRLTVL.

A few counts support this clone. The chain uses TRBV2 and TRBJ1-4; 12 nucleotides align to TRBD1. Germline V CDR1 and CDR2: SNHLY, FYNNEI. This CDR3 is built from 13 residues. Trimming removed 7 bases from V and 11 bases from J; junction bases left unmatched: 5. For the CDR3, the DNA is TGTGCCAGCAAGGGACAGGGGGCCAATAAACTGTTTTTT. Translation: CASKGQGANKLFF. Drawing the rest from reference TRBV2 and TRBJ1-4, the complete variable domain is EPEVTQTPSHQVTQMGQEVILRCVPISNHLYFYWYRQILGQKVEFLVSFYNNEISEKSEIFDDQFSVERPDGSNFTLKIRSTKLEDSAMYFCASKGQGANKLFFGSGTQLSVL.

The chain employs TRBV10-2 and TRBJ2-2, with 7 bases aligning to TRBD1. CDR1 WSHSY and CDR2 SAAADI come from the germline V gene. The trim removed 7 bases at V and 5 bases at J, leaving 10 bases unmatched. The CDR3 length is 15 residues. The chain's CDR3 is CASIDGQAWTGELFF. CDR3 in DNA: TGCGCCAGCATCGATGGACAGGCGTGGACCGGGGAGCTGTTTTTT.

This chain's CDR3 is CASRTGTRADTQYF. In DNA, the CDR3 is TGTGCCAGCAGAACCGGGACTAGGGCAGATACGCAGTATTTT. The chain employs TRBV2 and TRBJ2-3; 8 nucleotides agree with TRBD2. The CDR3 length is 14 residues. Trimming at V came to 6 bases and at J to 4 bases, leaving 6 bases not matched to a gene. Germline lookup yields CDR1 SNHLY and CDR2 FYNNEI.

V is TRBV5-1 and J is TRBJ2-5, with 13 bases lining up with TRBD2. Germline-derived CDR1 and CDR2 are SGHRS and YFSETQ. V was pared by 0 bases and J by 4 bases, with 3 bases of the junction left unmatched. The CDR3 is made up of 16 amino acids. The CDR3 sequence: CASSLGTSGGGETQYF. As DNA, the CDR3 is TGCGCCAGCAGCTTGGGGACTAGCGGGGGAGGAGAGACCCAGTACTTC.

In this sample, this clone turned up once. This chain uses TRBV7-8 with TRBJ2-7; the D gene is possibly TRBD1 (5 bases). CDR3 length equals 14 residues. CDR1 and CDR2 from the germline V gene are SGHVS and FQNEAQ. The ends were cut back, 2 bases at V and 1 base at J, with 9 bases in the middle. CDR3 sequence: CASSLTQGSYEQYF. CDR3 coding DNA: TGTGCCAGCAGCTTAACCCAGGGATCCTACGAGCAGTACTTC. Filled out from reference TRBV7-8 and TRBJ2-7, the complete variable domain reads GAGVSQSPRYKVAKRGQDVALRCDPISGHVSLFWYQQALGQGPEFLTYFQNEAQLDKSGLPSDRFFAERPEGSVSTLKIQRTQQEDSAVYLCASSLTQGSYEQYFGPGTRLTVT.

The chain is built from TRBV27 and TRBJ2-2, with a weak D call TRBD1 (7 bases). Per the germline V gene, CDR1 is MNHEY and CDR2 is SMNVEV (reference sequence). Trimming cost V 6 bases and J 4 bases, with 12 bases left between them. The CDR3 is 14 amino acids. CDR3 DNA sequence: TGTGCCAGCAGCCGACAGGGACTCACCGGGGAGCTGTTTTTT. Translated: CASSRQGLTGELFF.

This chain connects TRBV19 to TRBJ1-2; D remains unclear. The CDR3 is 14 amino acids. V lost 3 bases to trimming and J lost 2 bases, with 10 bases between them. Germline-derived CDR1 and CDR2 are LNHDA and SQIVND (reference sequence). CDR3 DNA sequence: TGTGCCAGTAGTATTCCCCTAATAAACTATGGCTACACCTTC. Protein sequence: CASSIPLINYGYTF.

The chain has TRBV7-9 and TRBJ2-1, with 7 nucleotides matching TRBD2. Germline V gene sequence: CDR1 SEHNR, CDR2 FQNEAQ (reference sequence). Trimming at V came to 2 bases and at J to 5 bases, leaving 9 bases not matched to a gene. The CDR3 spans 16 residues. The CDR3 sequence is CASSLPFLAAHNEQFF. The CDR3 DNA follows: TGTGCCAGCAGCTTACCATTTCTAGCGGCCCACAATGAGCAGTTCTTC.

CDR3 bases: TGTGCCAGCAGCTTGGAGCCCGTAAGCTCCTACAATGAGCAGTTCTTC. It yields the protein CASSLEPVSSYNEQFF. J is TRBJ2-1 and V is TRBV5-8; D unclear. In germline, CDR1 is SGHTS, CDR2 YDEGEE. Between the trimmed V and J ends, which lost 0 bases and 0 bases, there was a span of 10 bases. The CDR3 length is 16 residues.

The CDR3 loop is CARSPPPKGRGYEQYF. The CDR3 DNA reads as TGTGCCAGAAGCCCGCCCCCCAAGGGGAGGGGTTACGAGCAGTACTTC. This sequence joins TRBV5-3 and TRBJ2-7; 7 bases align to TRBD2. TRBV5-3 is known as an ORF, though its function is uncertain. The length of the CDR3 is 16 residues. Trimming took 4 bases from V and 4 from J; bases not matched to a gene: 14.

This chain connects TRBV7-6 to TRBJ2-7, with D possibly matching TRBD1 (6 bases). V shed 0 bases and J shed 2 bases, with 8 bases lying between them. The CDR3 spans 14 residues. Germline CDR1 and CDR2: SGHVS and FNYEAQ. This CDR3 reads CASSLAGGAYEQYF. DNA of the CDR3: TGTGCCAGCAGCTTAGCTGGGGGCGCCTACGAGCAGTACTTC.

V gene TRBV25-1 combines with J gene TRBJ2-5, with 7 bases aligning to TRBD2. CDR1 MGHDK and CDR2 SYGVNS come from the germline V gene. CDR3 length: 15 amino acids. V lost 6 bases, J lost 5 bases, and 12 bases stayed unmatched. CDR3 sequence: CASRGGRVGGETQYF. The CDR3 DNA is TGTGCCAGCAGGGGGGGGAGGGTCGGTGGGGAGACCCAGTACTTC.

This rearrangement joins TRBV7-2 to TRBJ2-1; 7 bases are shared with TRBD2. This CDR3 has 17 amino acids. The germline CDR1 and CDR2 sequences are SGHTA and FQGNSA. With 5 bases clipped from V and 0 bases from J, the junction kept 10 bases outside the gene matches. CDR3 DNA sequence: TGTGCCAGCAGCCCCCGGGCTAGCGGTTTCTCCTACAATGAGCAGTTCTTC. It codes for CASSPRASGFSYNEQFF.

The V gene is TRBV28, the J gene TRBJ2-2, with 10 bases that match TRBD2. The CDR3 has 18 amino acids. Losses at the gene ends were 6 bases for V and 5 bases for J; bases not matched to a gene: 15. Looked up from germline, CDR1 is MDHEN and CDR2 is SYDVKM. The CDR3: CASREGRSGRAETGELFF. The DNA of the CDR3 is TGTGCCAGCAGGGAGGGCCGGAGCGGGAGGGCCGAGACCGGGGAGCTGTTTTTT. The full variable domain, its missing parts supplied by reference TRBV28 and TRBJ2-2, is DVKVTQSSRYLVKRTGEKVFLECVQDMDHENMFWYRQDPGLGLRLIYFSYDVKMKEKGDIPEGYSVSREKKERFSLILESASTNQTSMYLCASREGRSGRAETGELFFGEGSRLTVL.